This T cell receptor (beta chain) was profiled in a study of cytomegalovirus exposure and HLA in healthy donors. Note on this clone: Its antigen is unidentified.

CDR3 length equals 15 residues. The V segment lost 2 bases and the J segment 12 bases; nucleotides outside the gene matches: 7. Germline V gives CDR1 MNHNS, CDR2 SASEGT. PCR primers comprised 60 Vbeta and 13 Jbeta primers. Profiling relied on immunoSEQ multiplex PCR, and the TCRdb table lists in-frame clones only, not all of them. Its table lists about 58,000 clones. Study-level findings and limits: While the bulk of TCR sequences proved rare, some public TCRs turned up in many donors.

This receptor was identified in a woman aged 18-29 years in good health and CMV-seronegative. The sample was PBMCs. The chain recombines TRBV6-1 with TRBJ1-6; TRBD1 aligns across 10 bases. In DNA, the CDR3 is TGTGCCAGCAGTGAATTGGGACAGGGGAGGGAACCCCTCCACTTT. Amino acid sequence: CASSELGQGREPLHF.